These T cell receptor beta chains were read from a single sample in a study of T cell responses to AZD1222 COVID-19 vaccine. Here immunoSEQ multiplex PCR was the method, and the copy in TCRdb shows in-frame clones only, minus some. Here the sample spans 120,000 to 150,000 clones, about 91% being singletons. Here the sequenced sample was peripheral blood, taken on day 0 of MenACWY control vaccination. Receptors originate from an adult in good health. Each CDR3 is given with its conserved first and last residue. The D gene is left open where the match is weak. Clone size is stated in some rows and not others, as once, few, many or a class when expanded.

J | size | V | D | DNA | CDR3
TRBJ2-5 | . | TRBV5-4 | TRBD1 | TGTGCCAGCAGCTTGGCTGGGACAGGGGGCCGAAAGACCCAGTACTTC | CASSLAGTGGRKTQYF
TRBJ1-1 | . | TRBV28 | . | TGTGCCAGCAGTTTGGGGGGAATGAGGTACACTGAAGCTTTCTTT | CASSLGGMRYTEAFF
TRBJ1-1 | . | TRBV9 | . | TGTGCCAGCAGCGTGAGCGGGGGAGTGAACACTGAAGCTTTCTTT | CASSVSGGVNTEAFF
TRBJ1-1 | . | TRBV28 | TRBD1 | TGTGCCAGCAGTTTATCAAGGACAGGGAGGAGGACTGAAGCTTTCTTT | CASSLSRTGRRTEAFF
TRBJ1-1 | . | TRBV7-2 | . | TGTGCCAGCAGCTCGAGTCGGGTGTGGACTGAAGCTTTCTTT | CASSSSRVWTEAFF
TRBJ1-2 | once | TRBV29-1 | TRBD1 | TGCAGCGTTGACCGGGACAGGGGAGGAAGCTATGGCTACACCTTC | CSVDRDRGGSYGYTF
TRBJ1-3 | . | TRBV9 | . | TGTGCCAGCAGCGCCCTTTCTACGGGACGGGTATATTTT | CASSALSTGRVYF
TRBJ2-7 | . | TRBV28 | TRBD2 | TGTGCCAGCAGTTATAGCGGGAGGGCGAGGTTCTACGAGCAGTACTTC | CASSYSGRARFYEQYF
TRBJ2-3 | once | TRBV4-2 | . | TGTGCCAGCAGCCAGGCTAGCACAGATACGCAGTATTTT | CASSQASTDTQYF
TRBJ1-3 | . | TRBV9 | TRBD1 | TGTGCCAGCAGCGAGGGGGCGGGAGGAAGCTCTGGAAACACCATATATTTT | CASSEGAGGSSGNTIYF